Shown below are 17 T cell receptor beta chains from a single sample sequenced in a study of cytomegalovirus exposure and HLA in healthy donors. PCR used 60 Vbeta primers and 13 Jbeta primers. Profiling relied on immunoSEQ multiplex PCR, and the TCRdb table lists in-frame clones only, not all of them. The repertoire consists of some 88,000 clones, with 65% to 80% occurring once and the leading ten covering roughly 16%. Sequencing was performed on PBMCs. The receptor set was obtained from a woman in her late teens or twenties in good health and CMV-seropositive.

The gene calls are TRBV4-3 and TRBJ1-2; D possibly corresponds to TRBD1 (6 bases). Germline lookup yields CDR1 LGHNA and CDR2 YSLEER. V was cut by 0 bases and J by 7 bases, with 9 bases left in between. This CDR3 has 13 residues. The CDR3 DNA follows: TGCGCCAGCAGCCAAGACAGGGGCGGTGGCTACACCTTC. Protein: CASSQDRGGGYTF.

The V and J genes are TRBV11-2 and TRBJ2-2; no definite D call. The V and J ends lost 5 bases and 5 bases respectively, with 12 bases between them. From germline, CDR1 is SGHAT and CDR2 FQNNGV. The CDR3 has 14 amino acids. The CDR3 loop is CASSLRVLTGELFF. In DNA, the CDR3 is TGTGCCAGCAGCCTCCGGGTTTTAACCGGGGAGCTGTTTTTT.

The chain uses TRBV5-4 and TRBJ2-5; the match to TRBD1 covers 8 bases. The length of the CDR3 is 13 residues. Germline CDR1 is SGHNT and CDR2 is YYREEE (reference sequence). The J segment lost 7 bases and the V segment lost 4 bases, leaving 6 bases of the junction unmatched. The CDR3 spells CASSKTGARTQYF. The CDR3 nucleotides are TGTGCCAGCAGCAAGACAGGGGCAAGGACCCAGTACTTC.

This clone was picked up one time. This sequence joins TRBV27 and TRBJ1-3; perhaps TRBD1 as D (5 bases). The CDR3 has 14 amino acids. Germline CDR1 MNHEY, CDR2 SMNVEV (reference sequence). With 4 bases removed from V and 3 bases from J, the gap between germline ends came to 10 bases. The CDR3: CASSSGGFGNTIYF. The CDR3 DNA reads TGTGCCAGCAGTTCCGGGGGTTTTGGAAACACCATATATTTT.

This clone was recorded once. The V call is TRBV12-5, the J call TRBJ1-1; the match to TRBD1 covers 7 bases. The germline CDR1 and CDR2 sequences are LGHNT and FRNRAP. The CDR3 has 16 residues. With 1 base clipped from V and 0 bases from J, the junction kept 5 bases outside the gene matches. In DNA, the CDR3 is TGTGCTAGTGGTTTGGAGACAGGGCTCATGAACACTGAAGCTTTCTTT. The encoded protein is CASGLETGLMNTEAFF.

A single count supports this clone. This rearrangement joins TRBV7-2 to TRBJ2-1; TRBD2 is a possible D gene (5 bases). Trimming left V 5 bases short and J 5 bases short, with 13 bases between. This CDR3 spans 14 amino acids. The V gene's germline CDR1 is SGHTA and CDR2 FQGNSA. The CDR3 DNA reads TGTGCCAGCAGCCTCTGGAGCGGTAACAATGAGCAGTTCTTC. Protein: CASSLWSGNNEQFF.

The gene calls are TRBV28 and TRBJ1-2; D is unresolved. The CDR3 is made up of 14 amino acids. Looked up from germline, CDR1 is MDHEN and CDR2 is SYDVKM. V lost 7 bases to trimming and J lost 2 bases, with 14 bases between them. In DNA form, the CDR3 reads TGTGCCAGCACCCCTGGGAGTAGAAACTATGGCTACACCTTC. Translated: CASTPGSRNYGYTF.

The chain is built from TRBV19 and TRBJ2-5; 10 bases line up with TRBD2. V lost 4 bases to trimming and J lost 3 bases; unmatched junction nucleotides: 17. CDR3 length equals 19 residues. Germline V lookup: CDR1 LNHDA, CDR2 SQIVND (reference sequence). The chain's CDR3 is CASSTGSGFLAGVKETQYF. The DNA for the CDR3 is TGTGCCAGTAGTACCGGCTCGGGGTTTCTAGCGGGGGTAAAAGAGACCCAGTACTTC.

This chain uses TRBV6-1 with TRBJ2-3; TRBD2 aligns across 9 bases. Losses at the gene ends were 4 bases for V and 3 bases for J; bases not matched to a gene: 8. The CDR3 spans 16 residues. Germline-derived CDR1 and CDR2 are MNHNS and SASEGT. CDR3 nucleotides: TGTGCCAGCAGTGTCAGTAGCGGGAGTAAGACAGATACGCAGTATTTT. Its protein is CASSVSSGSKTDTQYF.

This clone was recorded a few times. The V and J genes are TRBV2 and TRBJ1-4; 8 bases line up with TRBD1. V shed 5 bases, J shed 8 bases, and the junction held 4 bases outside the gene matches. The CDR3 sequence is 13 residues long. Germline V gives CDR1 SNHLY, CDR2 FYNNEI. The CDR3 nucleotides are TGTGCCAGCAGTTCAGGGACAGGCGAAAAACTGTTTTTT. Its translation is CASSSGTGEKLFF. Filled out from reference TRBV2 and TRBJ1-4, the complete variable domain reads EPEVTQTPSHQVTQMGQEVILRCVPISNHLYFYWYRQILGQKVEFLVSFYNNEISEKSEIFDDQFSVERPDGSNFTLKIRSTKLEDSAMYFCASSSGTGEKLFFGSGTQLSVL.

The genes are TRBV28 and TRBJ1-4; TRBD1 matches 9 bases. The V and J ends lost 5 bases and 2 bases, in that order; junction bases with no gene match: 18. Germline CDR1 and CDR2: MDHEN and SYDVKM. The CDR3 has 20 residues. The CDR3 DNA reads as TGTGCCAGCAGTGGATCTACCGGGACAGGGACGGGTTCCACTAATGAAAAACTGTTTTTT. Protein sequence: CASSGSTGTGTGSTNEKLFF.

The V call is TRBV18, the J call TRBJ2-7; the match to TRBD1 covers 10 bases. The CDR3 runs to 16 residues. The V and J ends lost 2 bases and 1 base, in that order; junction bases with no gene match: 5. CDR1 and CDR2 (germline): KGHSH, LQKENI. This CDR3 is CASSPAGQGFSYEQYF. DNA for the CDR3: TGTGCCAGCTCACCAGCGGGACAGGGGTTTTCCTACGAGCAGTACTTC.

The J gene is TRBJ2-7, the V gene TRBV5-6; 7 bases are shared with TRBD2. CDR1 SGHDT and CDR2 YYEEEE come from the germline V gene. Unmatched junction bases numbered 11, after V lost 1 base and J lost 4 bases. The CDR3 contains 16 residues. Here the CDR3 DNA reads TGTGCCAGCAGCTTGTTTCGACGGACTAGACCGTACGAGCAGTACTTC. Translated: CASSLFRRTRPYEQYF.

V is TRBV18 and J is TRBJ1-2; 8 nucleotides match TRBD1. Germline CDR1 is KGHSH and CDR2 is LQKENI. This CDR3 has 16 amino acids. Losses at the gene ends were 1 base for V and 8 bases for J; bases not matched to a gene: 12. CDR3 bases: TGTGCCAGCTCACCACAAAGGGCAGGGGGCACCCAGGGCTACACCTTC. This gives the protein CASSPQRAGGTQGYTF.

The chain recombines TRBV2 with TRBJ2-1, with a weak D call TRBD2 (7 bases). Germline lookup yields CDR1 SNHLY and CDR2 FYNNEI. This CDR3 has 15 residues. V was cut by 2 bases and J by 7 bases, with 15 bases left in between. CDR3 residues: CASSERGGGLNEQFF. The CDR3 DNA reads TGTGCCAGCAGTGAACGGGGCGGGGGCTTGAATGAGCAGTTCTTC.

This clone has at least ten counts. CDR3 residues: CASSDRGHTEAFF. The DNA of the CDR3 is TGTGCCAGCAGTGACAGGGGGCACACTGAAGCTTTCTTT. The chain is built from TRBV6-1 and TRBJ1-1, with TRBD1 matching over 8 bases. The V gene's germline CDR1 is MNHNS and CDR2 SASEGT. Losses at the gene ends were 3 bases for V and 3 bases for J; bases not matched to a gene: 0. The CDR3 totals 13 residues.

The V call is TRBV30, the J call TRBJ2-7; D may be TRBD1 (6 bases). Per the germline V gene, CDR1 is GTSNPN and CDR2 is SVGIG (reference sequence). The CDR3 is made up of 15 amino acids. The V gene lost 0 bases and the J gene lost 2 bases, with 14 bases spanning the gap. The CDR3 DNA is TGTGCCTGGAGTGTACACAGGGAGCTAACCTACGAGCAGTACTTC. Translation gives CAWSVHRELTYEQYF.